This TCR beta chain stems from a study of PD-1 blockade in classical Hodgkin lymphoma. With respect to this clone: The antigen is undetermined.

The time point was: newly diagnosed, previously untreated cHL patient sample. By magnetic negative selection, CD4+ T cells were purified from thawed PBMCs. PBMCs from untreated, newly diagnosed classical Hodgkin lymphoma were comparison samples. The germline V and J ends were trimmed by 9 bases and 5 bases, with 20 bases remaining between them. CDR3 length equals 15 residues. CDR1 and CDR2 from the germline V gene are KGHSH and LQKENI. TCRdb's table, derived via immunoSEQ multiplex PCR, lists solely in-frame clones and lacks some. This table holds around 21,000 clones, around nine tenths found once. Study findings and constraints: Sources of repertoire differences remain undefined, possibly disease activity or prior therapy. Diminished baseline TCR diversity has been reported in newly diagnosed patients relative to healthy donors.

The chain is built from TRBV18 and TRBJ1-5; the D gene is possibly TRBD1 (5 bases). The specimen sequenced was CD4+ T cells from blood. The source of this sequence is a human donor with classical Hodgkin lymphoma. The CDR3 spells CASSPGGGSDQPQHF. The CDR3, as DNA: TGTGCCAGTTCTCCCGGGGGAGGGAGCGATCAGCCCCAGCATTTT.